This T cell receptor (beta chain) was captured by sequencing in a study of T-cell reconstitution after alpha-beta-depleted transplantation in children. This CDR3 region has 12 residues. Per germline, CDR1 DFQATT and CDR2 SNEGSKA (reference sequence). With 7 bases removed from V and 2 bases from J, the gap between germline ends came to 12 bases. TCRbeta library preparation incorporated unique molecular identifiers. A single record per CDR3 protein comes from TCRdb applying MiXCR to the PCR reads. The top ten clones hold 2% to 2.5% of a sample with about 500,000 distinct CDR3 sequences, less than 35% of them seen once.

The origin of this receptor is a human donor who donated a stem cell graft to a child with aplastic anemia. Sequencing was performed on PBMCs from the stem cell graft donor, taken from the stem cell graft. The chain combines TRBV20-1 with TRBJ2-7; no clear D. CDR3 coding DNA: TGCAGTGGGGCTCCAGCCGCCTACGAGCAGTACTTC. This sequence encodes CSGAPAAYEQYF.